This TCR beta chain was profiled in a study of cytomegalovirus exposure and HLA in healthy donors. Study findings and constraints: As confirmed in vitro, three CMV-associated chains were specific for CMV antigens.

Donors had nominal health at sampling but likely had unrecorded immune exposures. From germline, CDR1 is SGHVS and CDR2 FNYEAQ. The V end was cut by 1 base, the J end by 0 bases, with 6 bases between. The length of the CDR3 is 14 residues. Of note for this clone: Its cognate antigen is unknown.

The PCR contained 60 Vbeta and 13 Jbeta primers. Profiled with immunoSEQ multiplex PCR; TCRdb holds only in-frame clones, not every one. The data contain approximately 120,000 clones, 70% to 80% of them singletons. Sample: PBMCs. The chain has TRBV7-6 and TRBJ1-1; D is ambiguous. This receptor was taken from a man in his forties or fifties in good health and CMV-seropositive. The CDR3 spells CASSLVAVNTEAFF. CDR3 DNA: TGTGCCAGCAGCTTAGTGGCAGTGAACACTGAAGCTTTCTTT.